The sequence of this TCR beta chain was determined in a study of cytomegalovirus exposure and HLA in healthy donors. Study-wide findings and caveats: It was assumed in the presence/absence analyses that sequencing depth was roughly uniform across donors. Previous analysis showed most TCR beta V segments were productive about 90% or about 30% of the time. Trimming of TCR beta V- and J-genes showed a link, identified in a later analysis, to a missense DCLRE1C variant.

With 60 Vbeta and 13 Jbeta primers, the PCR was carried out. Data came from immunoSEQ multiplex PCR; TCRdb stores just in-frame clones and leaves some out. The sample holds 95,000 to 100,000 clones; roughly 80% are singletons and the top ten take over 6%. Points on this clone: Its antigen remains unidentified.

CDR3 length equals 15 residues. In germline, CDR1 is MGHRA, CDR2 YSYEKL. V was shortened by 3 bases and J by 5 bases, with 16 bases between the two germline ends. This chain joins TRBV4-1 and TRBJ1-2; D not certain. The sequenced material came from PBMCs. The TCR was taken from a female donor in good health and CMV-seronegative. In nucleotides, the CDR3 is TGCGCCAGCAGCCATTACCGGGATATGGAGTATGGCTACACCTTC. Its protein is CASSHYRDMEYGYTF.